This T cell receptor beta chain was recorded in a study of blood T cell repertoires in COVID-19. The V end lost 2 bases, the J end lost 8 bases, and 7 bases lay between the germline ends. The CDR3 is 11 amino acids. Germline V gene lookup returns CDR1 SQVTM and CDR2 ANQGSEA. Only in-frame clones appear in the TCRdb table, and some are missing; sequencing was by immunoSEQ multiplex PCR. The table has 160,000 or so clones, roughly nine tenths seen once; the top ten hold about 15%. The rearrangement links TRBV29-1 to TRBJ2-1; unclear D gene. The source of this sequence is a woman between 40 and 50 years old with acute or convalescent COVID-19. What was sequenced was peripheral blood. CDR3 amino acids: CSVEKAYEQFF. For the CDR3, the DNA is TGCAGCGTTGAAAAAGCTTATGAGCAGTTCTTC.